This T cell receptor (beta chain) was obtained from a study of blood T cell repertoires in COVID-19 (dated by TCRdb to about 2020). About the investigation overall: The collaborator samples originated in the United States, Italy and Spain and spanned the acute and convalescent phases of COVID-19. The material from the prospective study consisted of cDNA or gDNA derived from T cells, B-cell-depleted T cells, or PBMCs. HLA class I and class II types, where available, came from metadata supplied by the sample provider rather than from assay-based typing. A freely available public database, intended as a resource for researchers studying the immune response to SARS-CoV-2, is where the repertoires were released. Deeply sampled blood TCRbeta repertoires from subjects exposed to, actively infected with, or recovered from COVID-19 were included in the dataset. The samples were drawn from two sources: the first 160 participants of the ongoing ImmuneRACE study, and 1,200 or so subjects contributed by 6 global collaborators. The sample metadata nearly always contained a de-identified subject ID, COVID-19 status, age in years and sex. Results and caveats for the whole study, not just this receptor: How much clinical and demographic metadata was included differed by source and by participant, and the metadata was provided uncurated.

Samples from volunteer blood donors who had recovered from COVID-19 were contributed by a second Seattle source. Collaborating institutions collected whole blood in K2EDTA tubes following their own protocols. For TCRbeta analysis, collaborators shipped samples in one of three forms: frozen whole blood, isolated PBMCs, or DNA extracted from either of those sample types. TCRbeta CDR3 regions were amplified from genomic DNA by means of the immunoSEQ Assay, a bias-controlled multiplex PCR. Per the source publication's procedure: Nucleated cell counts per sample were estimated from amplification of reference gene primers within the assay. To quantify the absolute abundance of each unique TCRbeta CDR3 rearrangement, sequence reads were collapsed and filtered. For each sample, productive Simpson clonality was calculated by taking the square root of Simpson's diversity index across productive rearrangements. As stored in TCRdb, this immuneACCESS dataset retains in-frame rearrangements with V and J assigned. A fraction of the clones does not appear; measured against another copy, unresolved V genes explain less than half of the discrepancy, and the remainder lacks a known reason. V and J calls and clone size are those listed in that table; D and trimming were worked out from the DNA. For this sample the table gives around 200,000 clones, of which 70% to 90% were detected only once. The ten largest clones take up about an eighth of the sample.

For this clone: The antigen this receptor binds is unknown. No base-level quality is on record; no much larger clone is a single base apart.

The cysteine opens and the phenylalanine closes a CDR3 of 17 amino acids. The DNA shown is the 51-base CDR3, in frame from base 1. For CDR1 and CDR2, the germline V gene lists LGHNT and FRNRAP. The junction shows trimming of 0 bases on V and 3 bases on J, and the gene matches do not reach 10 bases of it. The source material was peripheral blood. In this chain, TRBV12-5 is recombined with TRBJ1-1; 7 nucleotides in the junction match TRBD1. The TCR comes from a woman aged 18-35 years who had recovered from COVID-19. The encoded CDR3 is CASGLVSAVTGDTEAFF. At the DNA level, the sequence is TGTGCTAGTGGTTTGGTATCCGCAGTAACAGGGGACACTGAAGCTTTCTTT.